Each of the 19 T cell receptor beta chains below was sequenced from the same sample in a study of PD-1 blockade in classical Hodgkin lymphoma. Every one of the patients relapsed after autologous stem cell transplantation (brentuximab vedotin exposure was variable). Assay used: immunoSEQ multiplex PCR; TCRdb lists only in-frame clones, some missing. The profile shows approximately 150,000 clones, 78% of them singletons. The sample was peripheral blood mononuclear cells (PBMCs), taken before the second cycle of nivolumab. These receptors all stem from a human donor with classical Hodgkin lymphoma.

CDR3 sequence reads: CAGQGRTYEQYF. CDR3 coding DNA: TGTGCGGGACAGGGAAGGACCTACGAGCAGTACTTC. The chain is built from TRBV28 and TRBJ2-7, with 9 nucleotides matching TRBD1. CDR3 length: 12 residues. Germline CDR1 and CDR2: MDHEN and SYDVKM.

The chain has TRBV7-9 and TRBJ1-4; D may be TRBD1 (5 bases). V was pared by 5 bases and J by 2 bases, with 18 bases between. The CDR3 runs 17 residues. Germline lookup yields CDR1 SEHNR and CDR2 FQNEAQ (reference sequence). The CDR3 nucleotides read TGTGCCAGCAGCGACACCCGGGTGGGGGGTACTAATGAAAAACTGTTTTTT. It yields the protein CASSDTRVGGTNEKLFF.

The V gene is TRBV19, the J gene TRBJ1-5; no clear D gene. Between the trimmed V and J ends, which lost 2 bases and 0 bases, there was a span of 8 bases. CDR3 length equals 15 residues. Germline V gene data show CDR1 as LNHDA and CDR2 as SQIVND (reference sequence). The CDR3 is CASSILHPSNQPQHF. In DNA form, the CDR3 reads TGTGCCAGTAGTATACTTCACCCTAGCAATCAGCCCCAGCATTTT.

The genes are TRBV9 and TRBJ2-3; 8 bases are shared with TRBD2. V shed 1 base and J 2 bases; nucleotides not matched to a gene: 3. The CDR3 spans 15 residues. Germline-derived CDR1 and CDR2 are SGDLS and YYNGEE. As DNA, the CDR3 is TGTGCCAGCAGCGTAACTAGCGGCCTCACAGATACGCAGTATTTT. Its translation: CASSVTSGLTDTQYF.

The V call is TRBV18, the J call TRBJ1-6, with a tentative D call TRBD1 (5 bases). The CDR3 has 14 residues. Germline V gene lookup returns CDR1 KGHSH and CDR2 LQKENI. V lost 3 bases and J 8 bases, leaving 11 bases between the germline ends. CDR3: CASSPTVGDSPLHF. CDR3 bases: TGTGCCAGCTCACCGACTGTGGGGGATTCACCCCTCCACTTT. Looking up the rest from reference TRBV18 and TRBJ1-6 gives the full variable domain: NAGVMQNPRHLVRRRGQEARLRCSPMKGHSHVYWYRQLPEEGLKFMVYLQKENIIDESGMPKERFSAEFPKEGPSILRIQQVVRGDSAAYFCASSPTVGDSPLHFGNGTRLTVT.

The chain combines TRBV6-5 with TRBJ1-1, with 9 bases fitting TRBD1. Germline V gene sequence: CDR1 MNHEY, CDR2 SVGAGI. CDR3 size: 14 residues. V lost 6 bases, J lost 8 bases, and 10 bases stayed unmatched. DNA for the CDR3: TGTGCCAGCAGACCCCGGGACAGGGAAACAGAAGCTTTCTTT. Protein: CASRPRDRETEAFF.

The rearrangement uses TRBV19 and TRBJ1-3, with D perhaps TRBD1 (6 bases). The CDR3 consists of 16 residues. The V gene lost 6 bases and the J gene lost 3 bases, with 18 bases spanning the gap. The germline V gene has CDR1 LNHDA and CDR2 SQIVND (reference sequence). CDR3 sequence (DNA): TGTGCCAGTAGCAAAGCCCCGAACAGGGTTGGAAACACCATATATTTT. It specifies CASSKAPNRVGNTIYF.

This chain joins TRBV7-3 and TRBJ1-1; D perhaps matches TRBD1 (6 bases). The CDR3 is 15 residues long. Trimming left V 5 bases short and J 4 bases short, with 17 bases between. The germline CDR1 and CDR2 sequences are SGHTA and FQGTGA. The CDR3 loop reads CASSRTGGPRTEAFF. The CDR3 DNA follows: TGTGCCAGCAGCCGAACCGGGGGGCCCCGCACTGAAGCTTTCTTT.

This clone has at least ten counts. The CDR3 here is CASSQGDRETQYF. The CDR3 bases are TGCGCCAGCAGCCAAGGAGATAGGGAGACCCAGTACTTC. The chain joins TRBV4-3 to TRBJ2-5; D gene ambiguous. This CDR3 has 13 amino acids. Per germline, CDR1 LGHNA and CDR2 YSLEER. Trimming removed 1 base from V and 5 bases from J, with 8 bases in between.

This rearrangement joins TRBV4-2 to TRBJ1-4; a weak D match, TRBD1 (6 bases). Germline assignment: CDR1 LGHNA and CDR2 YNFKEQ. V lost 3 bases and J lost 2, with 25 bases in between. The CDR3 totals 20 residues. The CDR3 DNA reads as TGTGCCAGCAGCCAGAGGGGGGCAGGGGCAGGAATGGGCACTAATGAAAAACTGTTTTTT. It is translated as CASSQRGAGAGMGTNEKLFF.

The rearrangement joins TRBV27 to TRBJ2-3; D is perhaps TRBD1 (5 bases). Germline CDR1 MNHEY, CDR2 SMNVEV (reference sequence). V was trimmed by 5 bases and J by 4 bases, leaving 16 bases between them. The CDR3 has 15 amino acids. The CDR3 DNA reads TGTGCCAGCAGTCTCGACAGTCCCACGGCAGATACGCAGTATTTT. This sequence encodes CASSLDSPTADTQYF.

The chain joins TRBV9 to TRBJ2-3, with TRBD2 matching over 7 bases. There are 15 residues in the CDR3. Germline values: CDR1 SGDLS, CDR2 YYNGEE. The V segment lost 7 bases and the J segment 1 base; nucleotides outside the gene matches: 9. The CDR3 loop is CASRAGGSGTDTQYF. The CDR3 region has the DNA TGTGCCAGCCGGGCTGGCGGGAGTGGCACAGATACGCAGTATTTT. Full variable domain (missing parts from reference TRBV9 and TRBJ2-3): DSGVTQTPKHLITATGQRVTLRCSPRSGDLSVYWYQQSLDQGLQFLIQYYNGEERAKGNILERFSAQQFPDLHSELNLSSLELGDSALYFCASRAGGSGTDTQYFGPGTRLTVL.

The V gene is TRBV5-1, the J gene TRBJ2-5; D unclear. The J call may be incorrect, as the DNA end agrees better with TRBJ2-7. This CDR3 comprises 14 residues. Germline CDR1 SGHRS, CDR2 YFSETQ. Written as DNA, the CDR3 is TGCGCCAGCAGCTCAGACCCGCTGTCCTACGAGCAGTACTTC. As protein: CASSSDPLSYEQYF.

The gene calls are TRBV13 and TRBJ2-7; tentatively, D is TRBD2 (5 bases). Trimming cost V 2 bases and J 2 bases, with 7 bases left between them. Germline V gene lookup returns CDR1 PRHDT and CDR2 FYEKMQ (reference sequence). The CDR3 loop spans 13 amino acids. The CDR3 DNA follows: TGTGCCAGCAGCTTACGGGGAGCCTACGAGCAGTACTTC. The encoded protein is CASSLRGAYEQYF.

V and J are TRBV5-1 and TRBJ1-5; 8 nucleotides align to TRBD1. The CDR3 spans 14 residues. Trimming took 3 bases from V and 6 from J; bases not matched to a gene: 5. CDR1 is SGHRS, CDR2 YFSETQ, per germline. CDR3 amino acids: CASSWTGLGQPQHF. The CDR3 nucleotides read TGCGCCAGCAGCTGGACAGGGCTGGGTCAGCCCCAGCATTTT.

The CDR3 loop is CASSAGTGGYPQHF. The CDR3 DNA follows: TGCGCCAGCAGCGCCGGGACAGGGGGATACCCCCAGCATTTT. The chain recombines TRBV5-1 with TRBJ1-5, with 11 bases that match TRBD1. From germline, CDR1 is SGHRS and CDR2 YFSETQ. The CDR3 is made up of 14 amino acids. After removal of 4 bases from V and 10 bases from J, the junction contained 7 bases not matched to a gene.

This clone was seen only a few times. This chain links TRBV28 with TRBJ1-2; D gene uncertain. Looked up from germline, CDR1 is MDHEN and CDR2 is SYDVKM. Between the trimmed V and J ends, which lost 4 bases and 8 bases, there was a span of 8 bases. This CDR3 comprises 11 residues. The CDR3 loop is CASSSTLGYTF. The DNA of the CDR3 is TGTGCCAGCAGTTCAACCTTAGGCTACACCTTC.

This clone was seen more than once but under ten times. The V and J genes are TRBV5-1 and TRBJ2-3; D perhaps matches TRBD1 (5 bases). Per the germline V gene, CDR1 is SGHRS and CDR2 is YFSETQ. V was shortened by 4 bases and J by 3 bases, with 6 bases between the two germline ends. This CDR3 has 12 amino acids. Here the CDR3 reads CASSAGTDTQYF. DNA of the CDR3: TGCGCCAGCAGCGCAGGGACAGATACGCAGTATTTT. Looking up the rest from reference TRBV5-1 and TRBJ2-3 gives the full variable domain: KAGVTQTPRYLIKTRGQQVTLSCSPISGHRSVSWYQQTPGQGLQFLFEYFSETQRNKGNFPGRFSGRQFSNSRSEMNVSTLELGDSALYLCASSAGTDTQYFGPGTRLTVL.

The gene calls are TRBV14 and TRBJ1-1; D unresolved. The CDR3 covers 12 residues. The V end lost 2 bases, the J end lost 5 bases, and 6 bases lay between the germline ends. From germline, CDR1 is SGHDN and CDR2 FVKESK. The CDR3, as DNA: TGTGCCAGCAGCCAAAGGTTTACTGAAGCTTTCTTT. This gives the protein CASSQRFTEAFF.